This section outlines one T cell receptor (beta chain) sequence together with its context. What it binds is unknown. This record belongs to a study of STAT3 mutations in large granular lymphocyte leukemia. Findings and limits, study-wide: TCR clonotype switching after therapy occurred in about 30% of the 18 patients. At least one immunodominant TCR beta clonotype appeared in every T-cell large granular lymphocyte leukemia patient. Clonal expansion was inferred from samples taken at other timepoints.

Produced via immunoSEQ multiplex PCR; TCRdb's table is partial and in-frame only. The table shows 40,000 to 50,000 clones, with about 81% occurring only once. This CDR3 is built from 14 residues. CDR1 SEHNR and CDR2 FQNEAQ come from the germline V gene (reference sequence). V was clipped by 6 bases and J by 4 bases; unmatched bases: 7. The genes are TRBV7-9 and TRBJ1-1; 8 bases map to TRBD1. This TCR was sampled from a human donor with T large granular lymphocyte leukemia. Some clones in this sample may be carry-over from other donors' samples. Sequenced input: PBMCs. The CDR3 here is CASRIGQGATEAFF. The DNA for the CDR3 is TGTGCCAGCAGGATCGGACAGGGCGCCACTGAAGCTTTCTTT.